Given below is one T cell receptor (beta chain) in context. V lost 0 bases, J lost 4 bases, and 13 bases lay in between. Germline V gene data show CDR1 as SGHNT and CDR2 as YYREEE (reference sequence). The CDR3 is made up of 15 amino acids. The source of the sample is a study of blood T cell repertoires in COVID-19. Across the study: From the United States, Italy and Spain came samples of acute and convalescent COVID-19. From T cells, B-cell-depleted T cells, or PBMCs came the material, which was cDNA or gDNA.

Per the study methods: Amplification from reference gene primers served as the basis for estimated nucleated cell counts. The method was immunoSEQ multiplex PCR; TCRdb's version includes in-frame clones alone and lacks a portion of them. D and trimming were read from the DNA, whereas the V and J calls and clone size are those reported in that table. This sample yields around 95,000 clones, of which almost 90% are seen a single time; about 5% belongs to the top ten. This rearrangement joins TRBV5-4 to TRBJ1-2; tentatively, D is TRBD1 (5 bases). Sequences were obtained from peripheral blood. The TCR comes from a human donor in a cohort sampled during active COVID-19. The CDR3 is CASSLALQAPYGYTF. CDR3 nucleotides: TGTGCCAGCAGCTTGGCTTTACAGGCGCCCTATGGCTACACCTTC.